This T cell receptor (beta chain) was found in a study of CD8+ T cells in alopecia areata (dated by TCRdb to 2016 to 2019). In the study overall: Treated patients were enrolled in an open-label pilot trial of oral tofacitinib, 5 to 10 mg twice daily, for moderate-to-severe alopecia areata. Tofacitinib was given for 6 to 18 months, followed by 6 months of follow-up off drug to assess delayed response and recurrence. High-throughput TCRbeta sequencing was used to examine T cell clonal expansion in alopecia areata in both the C3H/HeJ mouse model and human patients. Human TCRbeta sequencing covered scalp tissue and sorted CD4+ and CD8+ peripheral blood T cells from patchy and totalis/universalis alopecia areata patients and healthy controls. Tofacitinib-treated patients had biopsies at baseline and at 4 and 24 weeks of treatment, with a later scalp biopsy in several patients. Scalp clonality was compared among normal scalp (n=4), patchy alopecia areata scalp (n=8), and alopecia totalis/universalis scalp (n=8). RNA was obtained with the PAXgene miRNA kit for fixed scalp, the miRNeasy kit for PBMCs, and the RNeasy kit for mouse skin. TCRbeta CDR3 regions were amplified by immunoSEQ multiplex PCR with 35 Vbeta forward and 13 Jbeta reverse primers. What the research found in general, with its limitations: Unlike mouse skin, which is dominated by gammadelta T cells, normal human skin has resident alphabeta T cells that are also sequenced, and this complicates analysis of the scalp TCR repertoire. TCR sequences shared between patients were less clear than in mice, possibly partly because of HLA diversity in the patient population. Compared with normal scalp, lesional scalp, particularly in alopecia totalis/universalis, had higher clonality and more expanded CD8+ clones, which suggests antigenic drive.

Per the germline V gene, SGHTA is the CDR1 and FQGNSA is the CDR2. Counted from cysteine to phenylalanine, this CDR3 has 14 amino acids. Only the CDR3 region is kept as DNA, spanning 42 bases read in frame from base 1. V lost 1 base and J lost 6 bases; the stretch between them is 10 bases long. A few counts support this clone. The antigen this receptor binds is unknown. Base qualities were left out, and no much larger clone turns up one base away. Libraries were constructed by the immunoSEQ multiplex PCR assay. RNA was extracted from all samples and reverse transcribed into cDNA as template for TCR sequencing. First-strand cDNA was synthesized using SuperScript III with a 2:1 mix of oligo-dT and random hexamers. Amplification bias was assessed with a synthetic immune receptor repertoire, and residual bias was removed computationally. Regarding the original processing steps: Raw reads were preprocessed to remove errors, and CDR3 was defined according to IMGT conventions as the region from the conserved cysteine to phenylalanine. Clonality was calculated as 1 minus Shannon entropy normalized by log2 of the number of productive unique TCRs. Whether scalp clones were CD4 or CD8 was inferred by matching scalp TCRbeta sequences against CD4 and CD8 repertoires sorted from blood. The table was pulled from immuneACCESS by TCRdb, which kept in-frame rearrangements only. Such tables lose some clones; where checked, under half of the loss comes from unresolved V genes, and the rest has no known cause. That table is the source of V, J and clone size, and D and trimming were worked out from the DNA. The sample table holds 65,000 to 70,000 clones, of which approximately 64% were seen once. Together, the top ten hold around a sixth of the sample.

The sample's time point label, in plain terms: baseline before oral tofacitinib. From alopecia areata patients, peripheral blood was collected along with lesional scalp punch biopsies. PBMCs were separated by density centrifugation and stained for CD3, CD4 and CD8, after which CD4+ and CD8+ T cells were sorted on a FACSAria. The rearrangement joined TRBV7-2 to TRBJ2-1; the D gene is perhaps TRBD1, from 6 matching bases. This TCR was recovered from a human donor with alopecia areata. The sequences come from CD8+ T cells sorted from blood, collected at week 0. The DNA reads TGTGCCAGCAGCTTAGGAGGGGGAGTCAATGAGCAGTTCTTC. Translated, this gives CASSLGGGVNEQFF. This CDR3, with the reference TRBV7-2 and TRBJ2-1 proteins standing in past its ends, gives the full variable domain GAGVSQSPSNKVTEKGKDVELRCDPISGHTALYWYRQSLGQGLEFLIYFQGNSAPDKSGLPSDRFSAERTGGSVSTLTIQRTQQEDSAVYLCASSLGGGVNEQFFGPGTRLTVL.